The 26 T cell receptor beta chains below all came from one sample that was sequenced in a study of T cells in localized non-small cell lung cancer (dated by TCRdb to the early 2020s). The library was built by means of the immunoSEQ multiplex PCR assay. What TCRdb holds here is the immuneACCESS table cut down to in-frame rearrangements. Part of the clones is not present; checked against another copy, under half of the missing clones reflect an unresolved V gene, and the others are unexplained. This sample lists tens of thousands of clones; more than 80% were detected once. Around 6.9% of the sample comes from the top ten. Sequencing was performed on peripheral blood, taken before any cancer treatment. The receptors were sampled from a female donor older than 55 with stage I lung adenocarcinoma.

The V call is TRBV29-1, the J call TRBJ1-1; D possibly corresponds to TRBD1 (6 bases). Trimming left V 2 bases short and J 2 bases short, with 9 bases between. This CDR3 has 13 residues. The germline CDR1 and CDR2 sequences are SQVTM and ANQGSEA. The CDR3 protein is CSVEIQGNTEAFF. CDR3 nucleotides: TGCAGCGTTGAAATACAGGGAAACACTGAAGCTTTCTTT.

The CDR3 region is CASILDHNEKLFF. The CDR3 nucleotides are TGTGCCAGCATCCTTGACCACAATGAAAAACTGTTTTTT. The chain uses TRBV2 and TRBJ1-4; D unclear. Germline assignment: CDR1 SNHLY and CDR2 FYNNEI. The CDR3 length is 13 residues. Trimming removed 7 bases at V and 5 bases at J, with 11 bases between.

The V gene is TRBV6-5, the J gene TRBJ1-2; 7 bases fit TRBD1. The CDR3 is made up of 13 amino acids. Germline lookup yields CDR1 MNHEY and CDR2 SVGAGI. V gave up 4 bases and J gave up 8 bases; unmatched junction bases: 7. The chain's CDR3 is CASSSPQGQGYTF. The CDR3 DNA follows: TGTGCCAGCAGTTCCCCTCAGGGACAGGGCTACACCTTC.

This clone was seen a single time. The rearrangement links TRBV11-2 to TRBJ2-1; either TRBD1 or TRBD2 may supply D (6 bases each). Trimming removed 0 bases from V and 1 base from J, with 10 bases in between. The CDR3 runs to 16 residues. Germline assignment: CDR1 SGHAT and CDR2 FQNNGV. The CDR3: CASSLEGGRSYNEQFF. The DNA of the CDR3 is TGTGCCAGCAGCTTAGAAGGGGGGAGGTCCTACAATGAGCAGTTCTTC.

A few counts support this clone. In DNA form, the CDR3 reads TGTGCCAGCAGCCCCACTGGGGCAGTGAGCTCCTACGAGCAGTACTTC. Translation gives CASSPTGAVSSYEQYF. V gene TRBV7-9 combines with J gene TRBJ2-7, with D possibly TRBD1 on 5 matching bases. The CDR3 runs to 16 residues. V was cut by 5 bases and J by 0 bases, with 17 bases left in between. Germline values: CDR1 SEHNR, CDR2 FQNEAQ (reference sequence). Supplemented by reference TRBV7-9 and TRBJ2-7, the full variable domain reads DTGVSQNPRHKITKRGQNVTFRCDPISEHNRLYWYRQTLGQGPEFLTYFQNEAQLEKSRLLSDRFSAERPKGSFSTLEIQRTEQGDSAMYLCASSPTGAVSSYEQYFGPGTRLTVT.

The chain combines TRBV27 with TRBJ1-4; D ambiguous. This CDR3 contains 13 residues. Trimming removed 1 base at V and 4 bases at J, with 4 bases between. Germline lookup yields CDR1 MNHEY and CDR2 SMNVEV (reference sequence). CDR3 region: CASSLFLNEKLFF. CDR3 nucleotides: TGTGCCAGCAGTTTATTCCTTAATGAAAAACTGTTTTTT.

A word on this clone: One junction end does not reproduce the germline sequence, and a read error may be involved. The genes are TRBV7-7 and TRBJ2-3; D is uncertain. The CDR3 has 13 amino acids. Germline V gene lookup returns CDR1 SSHAT and CDR2 FNYEAQ (reference sequence). The CDR3 nucleotides read TGTGCTAGCAGCTTAGAACCCACAGATACGCAGTATTTT. This sequence encodes CASSLEPTDTQYF.

This sequence joins TRBV28 and TRBJ1-2; D perhaps matches TRBD1 (6 bases). The CDR3 spans 16 residues. CDR1 is MDHEN, CDR2 SYDVKM, per germline. V was clipped by 5 bases and J by 2 bases, with 18 bases between them. CDR3 bases: TGTGCCAGCAGTAAAGACAGGCCCCCCTTCAACTATGGCTACACCTTC. Protein: CASSKDRPPFNYGYTF.

This chain joins TRBV28 and TRBJ2-2; no definite D call. The CDR3 extends over 16 amino acids. V dropped 1 base and J dropped 1 base, with 10 bases sitting between them. CDR1 is MDHEN and CDR2 is SYDVKM in the germline V gene. The CDR3 DNA follows: TGTGCCAGCAGTTTATATGGGAAAGGGAACACCGGGGAGCTGTTTTTT. This gives the protein CASSLYGKGNTGELFF.

The chain links TRBV4-2 to TRBJ2-2, with D possibly TRBD2 on 6 matching bases. CDR3 length equals 15 residues. The V and J ends lost 0 bases and 4 bases respectively, with 9 bases between them. In germline, CDR1 is LGHNA, CDR2 YNFKEQ. CDR3 sequence reads: CASSQDSRGTGELFF. Here the CDR3 DNA reads TGTGCCAGCAGCCAAGATTCGCGGGGCACCGGGGAGCTGTTTTTT.

V usage is TRBV27 and J usage is TRBJ2-4, with 8 bases lining up with TRBD2. V gave up 0 bases and J gave up 1 base; unmatched junction bases: 8. Germline loops: CDR1 MNHEY, CDR2 SMNVEV (reference sequence). CDR3 length: 18 amino acids. CDR3 in amino acids: CASSLSIGGARAKNIQYF. CDR3 DNA: TGTGCCAGCAGTTTATCGATCGGGGGGGCTAGGGCCAAAAACATTCAGTACTTC.

The chain links TRBV28 to TRBJ1-2; 10 bases agree with TRBD1. With 11 bases clipped from V and 8 bases from J, the junction kept 14 bases outside the gene matches. The CDR3 runs 14 residues. Looked up from germline, CDR1 is MDHEN and CDR2 is SYDVKM. As DNA, the CDR3 is TGTGCCGGCCGCGGGACAGGGGACCCCGCAGGCTACACCTTC. Protein: CAGRGTGDPAGYTF.

V is TRBV5-1 and J is TRBJ2-3, with 12 bases lining up with TRBD2. The CDR3 consists of 15 residues. Germline V gene data show CDR1 as SGHRS and CDR2 as YFSETQ. The junction had 3 bases not matched to a gene; V was cut back by 2 bases and J by 5 bases. CDR3 amino acids: CASSLLAGGVDTQYF. The CDR3 DNA reads as TGCGCCAGCAGCTTACTAGCGGGGGGCGTAGATACGCAGTATTTT.

The chain employs TRBV5-1 and TRBJ2-5, with TRBD2 identical over 10 bases. Germline CDR1 is SGHRS and CDR2 is YFSETQ. Trimming removed 0 bases from V and 5 bases from J; junction bases left unmatched: 10. CDR3 size: 17 residues. The CDR3: CASSLGLAGARGETQYF. Here the CDR3 DNA reads TGCGCCAGCAGCTTGGGGCTAGCGGGGGCCCGGGGGGAGACCCAGTACTTC. The full variable domain, in which reference TRBV5-1 and TRBJ2-5 provide the parts outside the CDR3, is KAGVTQTPRYLIKTRGQQVTLSCSPISGHRSVSWYQQTPGQGLQFLFEYFSETQRNKGNFPGRFSGRQFSNSRSEMNVSTLELGDSALYLCASSLGLAGARGETQYFGPGTRLLVL.

This sequence joins TRBV9 and TRBJ2-3, with 9 positions matching TRBD2. The V gene end was trimmed by 4 bases and the J gene end by 5 bases; junction bases not matched to a gene: 8. The CDR3 totals 15 residues. CDR1 and CDR2 (germline): SGDLS, YYNGEE. The CDR3 bases are TGTGCCAGCAGCCTCTCTGCGGGGGGGAGAGATACGCAGTATTTT. Protein: CASSLSAGGRDTQYF.

This rearrangement joins TRBV23-1 to TRBJ1-5, with no clear D. TRBV23-1 belongs to the ORF category, with a function that is uncertain. The CDR3 has 15 amino acids. V was trimmed by 2 bases and J by 9 bases, leaving 17 bases between them. CDR3 protein: CASSQGSRNRGPQHF. The CDR3 region has the DNA TGCGCCAGCAGTCAAGGGTCGCGGAACCGAGGGCCCCAGCATTTT.

A few counts support this clone. The chain joins TRBV7-9 to TRBJ1-4, with D possibly matching TRBD1 (5 bases). CDR3 length: 14 residues. Trimming shortened V by 6 bases and J by 8 bases, and 16 bases separated the two germline ends. Germline assignment: CDR1 SEHNR and CDR2 FQNEAQ (reference sequence). The CDR3 spells CASRHAGGSEKLFF. The CDR3 bases are TGTGCCAGCAGACACGCTGGGGGTAGCGAAAAACTGTTTTTT.

The chain uses TRBV11-2 and TRBJ1-5; 10 bases are shared with TRBD1. J lost 2 bases, V lost 4 bases, and 5 bases had no gene match. The CDR3 spans 16 residues. Looked up from germline, CDR1 is SGHAT and CDR2 is FQNNGV. CDR3 loop: CASSSDRGQGNQPQHF. The CDR3 DNA is TGTGCCAGCAGCTCTGACAGGGGGCAGGGCAATCAGCCCCAGCATTTT.

The V and J genes are TRBV4-1 and TRBJ1-2; tentatively, D is TRBD1 (5 bases). Deletions cut 5 bases from V and 7 bases from J, with 17 bases between. This CDR3 region has 14 residues. CDR1 and CDR2 from the germline V gene are MGHRA and YSYEKL. In nucleotides, the CDR3 is TGCGCCAGCAGCTCCCCGGCGGGGGGGTTTGGCTACACCTTC. It yields the protein CASSSPAGGFGYTF.

The J gene is TRBJ1-1, the V gene TRBV18, with TRBD1 matching over 11 bases. The CDR3 loop spans 14 amino acids. Germline CDR1 reads KGHSH; CDR2 reads LQKENI. Germline trimming cut 3 bases from V and 4 bases from J; bases unmatched to any gene: 1. The CDR3 DNA reads as TGTGCCAGCTCACCTGGGACAGGGGGCACTGAAGCTTTCTTT. It specifies CASSPGTGGTEAFF.

This clone was picked up one time. V usage is TRBV27 and J usage is TRBJ2-1; D gene unclear. The germline gives CDR1 MNHEY, CDR2 SMNVEV (reference sequence). V lost 7 bases to trimming and J lost 5 bases, with 15 bases between them. The CDR3 extends over 14 amino acids. DNA for the CDR3: TGTGCCAGCACCCTGGGGATGGCGGACAATGAGCAGTTCTTC. Its protein product is CASTLGMADNEQFF.

The rearrangement uses TRBV25-1 and TRBJ2-5; no clear D. Germline V CDR1 and CDR2: MGHDK, SYGVNS. Trimming pared 0 bases from V and 0 bases from J, leaving 14 bases between. The CDR3 loop spans 17 amino acids. CDR3 nucleotide sequence: TGTGCCAGCAGTGAATATAACCTACCGCGAAACCAAGAGACCCAGTACTTC. Protein product: CASSEYNLPRNQETQYF.

V and J are TRBV11-1 and TRBJ2-5, with D possibly being TRBD1 (6 bases). V gave up 5 bases and J gave up 2 bases, with 18 bases separating them. This CDR3 comprises 16 residues. Germline V gene data show CDR1 as SGHAT and CDR2 as FQDESV (reference sequence). The CDR3 region is CASSKRQAVRQETQYF. The CDR3 DNA reads TGTGCCAGCAGCAAAAGACAGGCGGTTCGACAAGAGACCCAGTACTTC.

This clone was observed once. The V call is TRBV19, the J call TRBJ1-5, with D possibly being TRBD1 (5 bases). The CDR3 is 16 amino acids. The ends were cut back, 2 bases at V and 7 bases at J, with 18 bases in the middle. Germline-derived CDR1 and CDR2 are LNHDA and SQIVND (reference sequence). The CDR3 is CASSISGNGREQPQHF. For the CDR3, the DNA is TGTGCCAGTAGTATATCAGGGAATGGGCGGGAACAGCCCCAGCATTTT.

This clone was seen only once. The J gene is TRBJ1-3, the V gene TRBV9; D is uncertain. Germline-derived CDR1 and CDR2 are SGDLS and YYNGEE. There are 11 residues in the CDR3. V gave up 2 bases and J gave up 4 bases, with 1 base separating them. The CDR3 sequence is CASSVGNTIYF. The CDR3 DNA is TGTGCCAGCAGCGTGGGAAACACCATATATTTT.

By sample fraction, this clone is large. V is TRBV10-3 and J is TRBJ1-2; 9 bases are a match to TRBD1. The CDR3 is made up of 15 amino acids. The germline gives CDR1 ENHRY, CDR2 SYGVKD. Unmatched junction bases numbered 6, after V lost 6 bases and J lost 1 base. CDR3 residues: CAISQTGGLNYGYTF. For the CDR3, the DNA is TGTGCCATCAGCCAGACAGGGGGACTTAACTATGGCTACACCTTC.